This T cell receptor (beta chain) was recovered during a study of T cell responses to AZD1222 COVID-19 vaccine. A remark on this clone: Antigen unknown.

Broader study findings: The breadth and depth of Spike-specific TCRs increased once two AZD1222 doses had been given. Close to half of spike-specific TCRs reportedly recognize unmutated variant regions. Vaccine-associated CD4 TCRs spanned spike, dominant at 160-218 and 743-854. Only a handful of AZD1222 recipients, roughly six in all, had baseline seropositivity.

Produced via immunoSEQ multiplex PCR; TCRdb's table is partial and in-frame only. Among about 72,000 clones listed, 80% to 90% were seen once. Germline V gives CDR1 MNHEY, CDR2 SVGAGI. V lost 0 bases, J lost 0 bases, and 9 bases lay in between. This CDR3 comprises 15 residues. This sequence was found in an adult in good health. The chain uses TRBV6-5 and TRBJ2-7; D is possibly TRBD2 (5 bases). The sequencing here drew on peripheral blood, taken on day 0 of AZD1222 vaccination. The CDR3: CASSYSGASSYEQYF. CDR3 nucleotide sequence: TGTGCCAGCAGTTACTCGGGAGCTAGCTCCTACGAGCAGTACTTC.